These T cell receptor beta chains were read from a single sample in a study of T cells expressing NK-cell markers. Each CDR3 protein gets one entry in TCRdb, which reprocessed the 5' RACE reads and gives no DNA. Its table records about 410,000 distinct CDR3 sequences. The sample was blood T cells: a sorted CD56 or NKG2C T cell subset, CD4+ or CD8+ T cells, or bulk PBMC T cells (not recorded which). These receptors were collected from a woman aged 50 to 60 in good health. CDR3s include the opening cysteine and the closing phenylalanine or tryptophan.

cdr3_aa: CASSHTGTSYNEQFF
v_call: TRBV14
j_call: TRBJ2-1

cdr3_aa: CSARTAYEQYF
v_call: TRBV20-1
j_call: TRBJ2-7

cdr3_aa: CASAPDRGPRQYF
v_call: TRBV5-1
j_call: TRBJ2-7

cdr3_aa: CASADRTGQGAYEQFF
v_call: TRBV5-1
j_call: TRBJ2-1

cdr3_aa: CAWSVRSGPAGELFF
v_call: TRBV30
j_call: TRBJ2-2

cdr3_aa: CASSRTAGGRINEQFF
v_call: TRBV27
j_call: TRBJ2-1

cdr3_aa: CASSRRETGGTDTQYF
v_call: TRBV6-6
j_call: TRBJ2-3

cdr3_aa: CSARDGNRLNQPQHF
v_call: TRBV20-1
j_call: TRBJ1-5

cdr3_aa: CASSLSSGTPHEQFF
v_call: TRBV7-3
j_call: TRBJ2-1

cdr3_aa: CASSLATGIKFF
v_call: TRBV7-9
j_call: TRBJ2-1

cdr3_aa: CASNLASTYNEQFF
v_call: TRBV12-3/TRBV12-4
j_call: TRBJ2-1

cdr3_aa: CASSLTGLLRTDTQYF
v_call: TRBV5-6
j_call: TRBJ2-3

cdr3_aa: CATALTGTSGGELFF
v_call: TRBV6-2/TRBV6-3
j_call: TRBJ2-2